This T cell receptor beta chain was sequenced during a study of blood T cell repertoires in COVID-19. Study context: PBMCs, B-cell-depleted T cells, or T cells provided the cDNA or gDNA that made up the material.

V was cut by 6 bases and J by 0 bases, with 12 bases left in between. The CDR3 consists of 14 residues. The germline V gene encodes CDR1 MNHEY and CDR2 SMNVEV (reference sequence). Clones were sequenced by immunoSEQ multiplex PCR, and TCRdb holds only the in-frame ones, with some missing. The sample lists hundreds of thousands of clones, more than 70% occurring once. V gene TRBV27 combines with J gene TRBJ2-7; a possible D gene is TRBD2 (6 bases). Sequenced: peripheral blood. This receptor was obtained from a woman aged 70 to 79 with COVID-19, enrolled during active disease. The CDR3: CASRLSGPSYEQYF. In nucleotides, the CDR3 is TGTGCCAGCAGGTTAAGCGGGCCCTCCTACGAGCAGTACTTC.